One and the same sample provided the 23 T cell receptor beta chains below, sequenced in a study of vaccination and CD4 T cells after COVID-19. These TCRs' antigens remain unknown. The treatment denotes: roughly 10-day PBMC culture with coronavirus spike peptide pools or control peptides (ViraFEST assay). Cultured CD4+ T cells had their DNA profiled by the Oncomine TCR Beta short-read assay. TCRdb re-called the PCR reads with MiXCR, one entry per CDR3 protein. The table has about 8,000 distinct CDR3 sequences, 45% to 50% seen once; the top ten hold 15% to 20%. The sample comprised CD4+ T cells from blood, cultured in vitro. These receptors were collected from a human donor who had recovered from COVID-19.

This clonotype was detected only a few times. This chain links TRBV7-3 with TRBJ2-5, with 7 bases lining up with TRBD1. CDR3 length: 13 residues. V trimming: 5 bases; J trimming: 5 bases; junction bases outside the gene matches: 5. CDR1 and CDR2 (germline): SGHTA, FQGTGA. CDR3 in DNA: TGTGCCAGCAGCCCAACAGGGGTGGAGACCCAGTACTTC. Protein: CASSPTGVETQYF.

This clonotype was recorded a few times. The V and J genes are TRBV7-3 and TRBJ1-2; D is unresolved. Between the trimmed V and J ends, which lost 5 bases and 4 bases, there was a span of 11 bases. The CDR3 is 13 amino acids. The germline V gene has CDR1 SGHTA and CDR2 FQGTGA. CDR3 in amino acids: CASSRTLGYGYTF. The CDR3 DNA reads as TGTGCCAGCAGCCGGACCTTGGGCTATGGCTACACCTTC. The complete variable domain, with remaining parts taken from reference TRBV7-3 and TRBJ1-2, reads GAGVSQTPSNKVTEKGKYVELRCDPISGHTALYWYRQSLGQGPEFLIYFQGTGAADDSGLPNDRFFAVRPEGSVSTLKIQRTERGDSAVYLCASSRTLGYGYTFGSGTRLTVV.

This chain connects TRBV6-5 to TRBJ1-5, with D hard to call. Germline V gives CDR1 MNHEY, CDR2 SVGAGI. V lost 4 bases and J lost 1, with 8 bases in between. The CDR3 covers 14 residues. In nucleotides, the CDR3 is TGTGCCAGCAGTTTTAGACTGAGCAATCAGCCCCAGCATTTT. This codes for CASSFRLSNQPQHF.

V gene TRBV24-1 combines with J gene TRBJ2-3; TRBD1 aligns across 7 bases. V lost 5 bases and J lost 6; bases outside the gene matches: 4. The CDR3 totals 13 residues. Germline CDR1 and CDR2: KGHDR and SFDVKD. Written as DNA, the CDR3 is TGTGCCACCAGTGGCTCAGGGGGTGATACGCAGTATTTT. Translation: CATSGSGGDTQYF.

This clonotype was seen a few times. V usage is TRBV6-1 and J usage is TRBJ1-2; D not certain. Trimming removed 5 bases at V and 4 bases at J, with 11 bases between. The length of the CDR3 is 13 residues. The germline V gene encodes CDR1 MNHNS and CDR2 SASEGT. CDR3 coding DNA: TGTGCCAGCAGTCAAGTCGTGGGCTATGGCTACACCTTC. As protein: CASSQVVGYGYTF.

The chain couples TRBV5-6 to TRBJ2-3; the D gene is possibly TRBD2 (6 bases). V gave up 4 bases and J gave up 1 base, with 16 bases separating them. The CDR3 is 16 residues long. Germline V gene lookup returns CDR1 SGHDT and CDR2 YYEEEE. The CDR3 nucleotides read TGTGCCAGCAGCCCCCTCTTGGGGGGAGGCACAGATACGCAGTATTTT. Its translation is CASSPLLGGGTDTQYF. The full variable domain, its missing parts supplied by reference TRBV5-6 and TRBJ2-3, is DAGVTQSPTHLIKTRGQQVTLRCSPKSGHDTVSWYQQALGQGPQFIFQYYEEEERQRGNFPDRFSGHQFPNYSSELNVNALLLGDSALYLCASSPLLGGGTDTQYFGPGTRLTVL.

This clonotype has a single count. The chain uses TRBV10-3 and TRBJ2-3; possible D gene TRBD2, 5 bases. The CDR3 spans 15 residues. Germline CDR1 is ENHRY and CDR2 is SYGVKD. V lost 3 bases and J lost 1, with 11 bases in between. The CDR3 sequence is CAISDPGIGTDTQYF. The CDR3 DNA is TGTGCCATCAGTGACCCCGGGATAGGCACAGATACGCAGTATTTT.

The CDR3 DNA reads as TGTGCCAGCAGTTTGGGAAACACTGAAGCTTTCTTT. This sequence encodes CASSLGNTEAFF. V usage is TRBV28 and J usage is TRBJ1-1; D not certain. Trimming shortened V by 3 bases and J by 2 bases, and 4 bases separated the two germline ends. Germline loops: CDR1 MDHEN, CDR2 SYDVKM. CDR3 length equals 12 residues. Looking up the rest from reference TRBV28 and TRBJ1-1 gives the full variable domain: DVKVTQSSRYLVKRTGEKVFLECVQDMDHENMFWYRQDPGLGLRLIYFSYDVKMKEKGDIPEGYSVSREKKERFSLILESASTNQTSMYLCASSLGNTEAFFGQGTRLTVV.

V usage is TRBV19 and J usage is TRBJ2-7, with 9 bases lining up with TRBD1. The CDR3 is made up of 14 amino acids. Germline CDR1 is LNHDA and CDR2 is SQIVND (reference sequence). The ends lost 4 bases at V and 9 bases at J; junction bases unmatched: 10. The CDR3 DNA reads TGTGCCAGTAGTACCCAGGACAGGGGATGGGCGCAGTACTTC. This translates into CASSTQDRGWAQYF.

The chain joins TRBV6-1 to TRBJ2-7; 8 bases are a match to TRBD1. This CDR3 has 13 amino acids. Per the germline V gene, CDR1 is MNHNS and CDR2 is SASEGT. Trimming cost V 7 bases and J 2 bases; bases outside gene matches: 4. CDR3 coding DNA: TGTGCCAGCATGAGGACAGGGACCTACGAGCAGTACTTC. Translation gives CASMRTGTYEQYF.

This sequence joins TRBV6-1 and TRBJ1-5; D possibly corresponds to TRBD1 (5 bases). CDR1 is MNHNS and CDR2 is SASEGT in the germline V gene. This CDR3 is 16 amino acids long. The V end lost 1 base, the J end lost 2 bases, and 12 bases lay between the germline ends. CDR3 DNA sequence: TGTGCCAGCAGTGAAGAGGAAGGAGGGGGCAATCAGCCCCAGCATTTT. As protein: CASSEEEGGGNQPQHF.

The chain uses TRBV6-1 and TRBJ2-3, with D possibly being TRBD1 or TRBD2 (5 bases each). Trimming took off 6 bases at V and 0 bases at J, with 22 bases between the two ends. The germline V gene encodes CDR1 MNHNS and CDR2 SASEGT. The CDR3 is made up of 18 amino acids. Here the CDR3 DNA reads TGTGCCAGCAGACCCCGGGACCCCACGCAAGGGAGCACAGATACGCAGTATTTT. This sequence encodes CASRPRDPTQGSTDTQYF.

The chain is built from TRBV7-2 and TRBJ2-5; TRBD2 is a possible D gene (6 bases). The CDR3 has 15 amino acids. Germline CDR1 SGHTA, CDR2 FQGNSA. V lost 0 bases and J lost 5, with 13 bases in between. This CDR3 reads CASSLATPGGETQYF. In nucleotides, the CDR3 is TGTGCCAGCAGCTTAGCGACTCCCGGAGGGGAGACCCAGTACTTC.

The V call is TRBV6-1, the J call TRBJ1-1; D is possibly TRBD1 (5 bases). This CDR3 has 13 amino acids. The germline gives CDR1 MNHNS, CDR2 SASEGT. Trimming left V 10 bases short and J 3 bases short, with 15 bases between. CDR3 amino acids: CATTRGGDTEAFF. The CDR3 DNA reads as TGTGCCACCACTAGGGGTGGGGACACTGAAGCTTTCTTT.

The V call is TRBV20-1, the J call TRBJ1-4, with 10 nucleotides matching TRBD1. Germline-derived CDR1 and CDR2 are DFQATT and SNEGSKA (reference sequence). The V gene end was trimmed by 4 bases and the J gene end by 6 bases; junction bases not matched to a gene: 8. The CDR3 consists of 15 residues. The CDR3 loop reads CSAKKFGTGDEKLFF. The CDR3 bases are TGCAGTGCTAAAAAATTCGGGACAGGGGATGAAAAACTGTTTTTT.

The V and J genes are TRBV24-1 and TRBJ2-7, with D possibly being TRBD2 (6 bases). Trimming removed 5 bases from V and 4 bases from J, with 14 bases in between. Germline V CDR1 and CDR2: KGHDR, SFDVKD. This CDR3 has 14 residues. The CDR3 DNA is TGTGCCACCAGTGTAGGAGGGTATCCATACGAGCAGTACTTC. Its protein is CATSVGGYPYEQYF.

This chain uses TRBV2 with TRBJ1-3, with a tentative D call TRBD1 (6 bases). CDR1 is SNHLY, CDR2 FYNNEI, per germline. V was pared by 8 bases and J by 5 bases, with 13 bases between. The CDR3 is 13 residues long. CDR3 residues: CASGPRGRNTIYF. The CDR3 bases are TGTGCCAGCGGGCCCAGGGGTAGAAACACCATATATTTT.

The chain is built from TRBV19 and TRBJ2-6; 12 bases line up with TRBD1. The CDR3 is 21 residues long. V shed 7 bases, J shed 0 bases, and the junction held 16 bases outside the gene matches. Per germline, CDR1 LNHDA and CDR2 SQIVND (reference sequence). The DNA of the CDR3 is TGTGCCAGTATGGCGGAGGGGACAGGGGGCGTCGTAAGCTCTGGGGCCAACGTCCTGACTTTC. It codes for CASMAEGTGGVVSSGANVLTF. Variable domain in full (rest from reference TRBV19 and TRBJ2-6): DGGITQSPKYLFRKEGQNVTLSCEQNLNHDAMYWYRQDPGQGLRLIYYSQIVNDFQKGDIAEGYSVSREKKESFPLTVTSAQKNPTAFYLCASMAEGTGGVVSSGANVLTFGAGSRLTVL.

CDR3 DNA sequence: TGTGCCAGCAGCTTGGCCAACGGTGGGGAGACCCAGTACTTC. Translating gives CASSLANGGETQYF. The chain combines TRBV5-8 with TRBJ2-5; D gene unclear. V dropped 0 bases and J dropped 5 bases, with 11 bases sitting between them. This CDR3 has 14 amino acids. Germline V gives CDR1 SGHTS, CDR2 YDEGEE.

The sample holds one count of this clonotype. This sequence joins TRBV9 and TRBJ2-7; 7 bases fit TRBD1. The germline V gene has CDR1 SGDLS and CDR2 YYNGEE. The CDR3 has 13 residues. The trim removed 4 bases at V and 6 bases at J, leaving 7 bases unmatched. The CDR3 nucleotides read TGTGCCAGCAGCTCCGGACAGGCAAGCGAGCAGTACTTC. Residues: CASSSGQASEQYF.

This clonotype was counted between two and nine times. This chain connects TRBV11-3 to TRBJ2-5, with 9 bases that match TRBD2. V gave up 5 bases and J gave up 5 bases; unmatched junction bases: 12. Germline CDR1 reads SGHNT; CDR2 reads YENEEA. This CDR3 has 16 residues. The CDR3 protein is CASSRSGSGSIETQYF. The CDR3 nucleotides read TGTGCCAGCAGCCGTAGCGGGAGCGGGAGCATTGAGACCCAGTACTTC.

This rearrangement joins TRBV20-1 to TRBJ1-1, with D possibly matching TRBD1 (6 bases). V lost 5 bases and J lost 2, with 12 bases in between. Germline V gene lookup returns CDR1 DFQATT and CDR2 SNEGSKA (reference sequence). The CDR3 covers 13 residues. The CDR3 loop is CSALLDSNTEAFF. CDR3 sequence (DNA): TGCAGTGCTCTCCTGGACAGTAACACTGAAGCTTTCTTT.

This chain connects TRBV6-1 to TRBJ1-1, with D unresolved. Trimming removed 5 bases from V and 1 base from J, with 8 bases in between. The CDR3 spans 13 residues. Germline CDR1 MNHNS, CDR2 SASEGT. CDR3: CASSLNSNTEAFF. The CDR3 DNA sequence: TGTGCCAGCAGTCTAAATTCGAACACTGAAGCTTTCTTT.